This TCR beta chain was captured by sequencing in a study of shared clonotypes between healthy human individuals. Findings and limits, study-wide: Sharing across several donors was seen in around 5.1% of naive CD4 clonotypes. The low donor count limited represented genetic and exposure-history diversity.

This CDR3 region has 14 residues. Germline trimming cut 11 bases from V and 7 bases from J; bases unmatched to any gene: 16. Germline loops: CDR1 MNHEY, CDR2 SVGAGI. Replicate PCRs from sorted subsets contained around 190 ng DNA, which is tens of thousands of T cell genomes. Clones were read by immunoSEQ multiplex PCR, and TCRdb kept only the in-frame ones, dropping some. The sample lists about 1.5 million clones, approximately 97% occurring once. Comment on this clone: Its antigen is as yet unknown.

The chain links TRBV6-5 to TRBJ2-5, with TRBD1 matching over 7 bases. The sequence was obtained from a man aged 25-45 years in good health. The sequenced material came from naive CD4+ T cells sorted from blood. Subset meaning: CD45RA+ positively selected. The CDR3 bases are TGTGCCGTCATGGCGTTAGGGGGCAAGGGGACCCAGTACTTC. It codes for CAVMALGGKGTQYF.